This T cell receptor beta chain was recovered during a study of lymphopenia after photon versus proton radiotherapy (dated by TCRdb to between 2017 and 2020). In terms of the full investigation: The immunological effects of photon versus proton radiation therapy were compared in patients with gastrointestinal tumors who developed high-grade lymphopenia. The study was designed to characterize how the impact on the immune system differs between the two radiation modalities. The cohort comprised roughly 20 patients with gastrointestinal tumors who received either photon or proton therapy and then developed lymphopenia.

Comment on this clone: Its recognized antigen is unknown. No per-base quality is available; no much larger clone lies one base away.

The receptor library was made with the immunoSEQ multiplex PCR assay. T cell repertoires were profiled by deep sequencing of rearranged TCR beta loci, alongside multiparametric flow cytometry. TCRdb retrieved this table from immuneACCESS and kept in-frame rearrangements only. Not all clones are present; in checked studies, unresolved V genes account for under half, and no reason is known for the remainder. In all, the sample holds 50,000 to 60,000 clones, and 92% of those were seen once. Together, the top ten hold over 15% of the sample. V drops 9 bases and J drops 3 bases, leaving 17 bases in between. Including the terminal cysteine and phenylalanine, the CDR3 comprises 14 residues. Of the read, only the CDR3 DNA is kept; its 42 bases are in frame from base 1. The germline V gene sets CDR1 to MNHNS and CDR2 to SASEGT. Findings and caveats that apply to the study as a whole: The survival association was examined only in patients who died, and the authors described better survival with proton therapy as a possibility, not as a demonstrated result. After the lymphocyte count nadir, photon-treated repertoires showed oligoclonal expansion, especially of CD8+ Temra cells, which drove the drop in diversity. During treatment, patients who received photon therapy lost naive T cells and TCR diversity and gained effector/memory populations, whereas patients who received proton therapy remained relatively stable. Across the cohort, an inverse correlation was found between a larger post-nadir drop in TCR diversity and overall survival time among patients who died.

The source is a middle-aged woman with cholangiocarcinoma. This specimen was peripheral blood, taken from a patient treated with photon-based radiotherapy. The V gene is TRBV6-1 and the J gene is TRBJ1-1, with TRBD1 as a weak D call on 6 bases. The nucleotides read TGTGCCAGTCGTACAGGGACAACGGACACTGAAGCTTTCTTT. The encoded protein is CASRTGTTDTEAFF.